Below, 25 T cell receptor beta chains from the same sample are listed, as sequenced in a study of beta chain features in type 1 diabetes. Points from the study as a whole: Shorter TCRB CDR3s, moderately but significantly so, were found in Type 1 diabetes patients in all four CD4+ subsets.

Of the isolated RNA, all was reverse transcribed, and so the sequenced material was expressed TCRB transcripts. Some clones are missing from TCRdb's copy, which holds only in-frame ones; the method was immunoSEQ multiplex PCR. The sample consists of some 350,000 clones, 9.5% to 10% of them appearing once. Their antigens are not known. The specimen sequenced was central memory CD4+ T cells from blood. These receptors all stem from a man aged 30 to 39 with type 1 diabetes.

This clone showed up just a few times. The chain recombines TRBV6-4 with TRBJ1-1; a weak D match, TRBD1 (5 bases). Trimming stripped 7 bases from V and 11 bases from J, with 20 bases between. Looked up from germline, CDR1 is MRHNA and CDR2 is SNTAGT. This CDR3 contains 13 residues. The CDR3 DNA sequence: TGTGCCAGCAAAAAGGAACAGGATTCAGTGGCTTTCTTT. The encoded protein is CASKKEQDSVAFF.

This clone was seen many times. The DNA of the CDR3 is TGTGCCAGCAGCTTGGTTGGGCCAAGCACAGATACGCAGTATTTT. Translating gives CASSLVGPSTDTQYF. The J gene is TRBJ2-3, the V gene TRBV5-6, with D unclear. This CDR3 is built from 15 residues. The germline V and J ends were trimmed by 0 bases and 0 bases, with 8 bases remaining between them. CDR1 is SGHDT and CDR2 is YYEEEE in the germline V gene.

This clone has only a few counts. The chain joins TRBV5-1 to TRBJ2-6; 8 bases match TRBD2. Germline values: CDR1 SGHRS, CDR2 YFSETQ. The J segment lost 6 bases and the V segment lost 4 bases, leaving 6 bases of the junction unmatched. The CDR3 has 15 residues. The CDR3 bases are TGCGCCAGCAGCCCTTCGCGGGGGGAGGCCAACGTCCTGACTTTC. Translating gives CASSPSRGEANVLTF. The full variable domain, its missing parts supplied by reference TRBV5-1 and TRBJ2-6, is KAGVTQTPRYLIKTRGQQVTLSCSPISGHRSVSWYQQTPGQGLQFLFEYFSETQRNKGNFPGRFSGRQFSNSRSEMNVSTLELGDSALYLCASSPSRGEANVLTFGAGSRLTVL.

The chain uses TRBV7-9 and TRBJ2-1; 8 nucleotides line up with TRBD2. The CDR3 is 15 residues long. Trimming cost V 1 base and J 6 bases; bases outside gene matches: 5. The V gene's germline CDR1 is SEHNR and CDR2 FQNEAQ (reference sequence). This CDR3 reads CASSLGWLAGNEQFF. In nucleotides, the CDR3 is TGTGCCAGCAGCTTAGGTTGGCTAGCGGGCAATGAGCAGTTCTTC.

The rearrangement joins TRBV7-2 to TRBJ2-1, with 10 bases identical to TRBD2. Germline values: CDR1 SGHTA, CDR2 FQGNSA. V shed 4 bases, J shed 4 bases, and the junction held 7 bases outside the gene matches. The CDR3 runs 16 residues. The CDR3 DNA sequence: TGTGCCAGCAGCTCCAAACGGACTAGCGGATACAATGAGCAGTTCTTC. This encodes CASSSKRTSGYNEQFF.

The table lists this clone with many counts. The V gene is TRBV7-9, the J gene TRBJ2-5, with unresolved D. Per germline, CDR1 SEHNR and CDR2 FQNEAQ (reference sequence). V was trimmed by 5 bases and J by 5 bases, leaving 6 bases between them. The CDR3 has 11 amino acids. The DNA of the CDR3 is TGTGCCAGCAGCCCACGGGAGACCCAGTACTTC. Encoded protein: CASSPRETQYF.

This chain connects TRBV27 to TRBJ2-7; either TRBD1 or TRBD2 may fit D (6 bases each). CDR1 and CDR2 (germline): MNHEY, SMNVEV (reference sequence). V was clipped by 6 bases and J by 4 bases, with 25 bases between them. The CDR3 is 17 amino acids. CDR3 amino acids: CASSKSWGASSPYEQYF. The CDR3 DNA reads TGTGCCAGCAGCAAATCCTGGGGGGCTAGCTCCCCATACGAGCAGTACTTC.

This clone appeared a few times. The J gene is TRBJ2-5, the V gene TRBV5-5; 8 bases are shared with TRBD1. CDR1 SGHKS and CDR2 YYEKEE come from the germline V gene (reference sequence). This CDR3 is built from 15 residues. Trimming cost V 5 bases and J 5 bases; bases outside gene matches: 11. CDR3 region: CASRPAGTGRETQYF. The CDR3 DNA is TGTGCCAGCAGGCCGGCTGGGACAGGAAGGGAGACCCAGTACTTC.

The chain couples TRBV10-2 to TRBJ2-5; no firm D call. This CDR3 contains 13 residues. With 6 bases removed from V and 1 base from J, the gap between germline ends came to 9 bases. Germline V lookup: CDR1 WSHSY, CDR2 SAAADI. CDR3 nucleotides: TGCGCCAGCAGGCAGCCTGTCCAAGAGACCCAGTACTTC. Translating it yields CASRQPVQETQYF.

V is TRBV29-1 and J is TRBJ1-5; 8 bases are a match to TRBD1. The J segment lost 4 bases and the V segment lost 6 bases, leaving 8 bases of the junction unmatched. Germline V CDR1 and CDR2: SQVTM, ANQGSEA. The CDR3 has 14 amino acids. CDR3 in DNA: TGCAGCGTCGCGGACAGGGATGAAAATCAGCCCCAGCATTTT. It codes for CSVADRDENQPQHF.

This clone was observed a few times. This chain uses TRBV18 with TRBJ1-1, with D possibly being TRBD1 (6 bases). Trimming removed 2 bases at V and 3 bases at J, with 10 bases between. This CDR3 is 14 amino acids long. Germline lookup yields CDR1 KGHSH and CDR2 LQKENI. This CDR3 is CASSPIRGDTEAFF. The CDR3 DNA reads as TGTGCCAGCTCACCAATTAGGGGGGACACTGAAGCTTTCTTT.

This clone appeared many times. This specimen includes other DNA sequences encoding the same CDR3. V and J are TRBV25-1 and TRBJ2-3, with a weak D call TRBD1 (5 bases). The length of the CDR3 is 12 residues. Germline V gene data show CDR1 as MGHDK and CDR2 as SYGVNS. V lost 6 bases and J 3 bases, leaving 7 bases between the germline ends. The CDR3 nucleotides are TGTGCCAGCAGCGCAGGGACAGATACGCAGTATTTT. It translates to CASSAGTDTQYF. Variable domain in full (rest from reference TRBV25-1 and TRBJ2-3): EADIYQTPRYLVIGTGKKITLECSQTMGHDKMYWYQQDPGMELHLIHYSYGVNSTEKGDLSSESTVSRIRTEHFPLTLESARPSHTSQYLCASSAGTDTQYFGPGTRLTVL.

This clone was counted between two and nine times. The chain has TRBV6-5 and TRBJ2-4, with D unresolved. The CDR3 has 12 residues. V gave up 5 bases and J gave up 4 bases, with 6 bases separating them. Germline-derived CDR1 and CDR2 are MNHEY and SVGAGI. This chain's CDR3 is CASSEQKNIQYF. Written as DNA, the CDR3 is TGTGCCAGCAGTGAGCAGAAAAACATTCAGTACTTC.

This clone has more than one count but fewer than ten. The CDR3: CASSLAGRPGGSKSGNTIYF. CDR3 in DNA: TGTGCCAGCAGCTTAGCGGGACGGCCCGGTGGATCTAAATCTGGAAACACCATATATTTT. The chain employs TRBV7-2 and TRBJ1-3; D is perhaps TRBD1 (5 bases). The CDR3 loop spans 20 amino acids. Germline V lookup: CDR1 SGHTA, CDR2 FQGNSA. Trimming left V 0 bases short and J 1 base short, with 22 bases between.

This clone was picked up a small number of times. The J gene is TRBJ1-5, the V gene TRBV5-1; D uncertain. The germline gives CDR1 SGHRS, CDR2 YFSETQ. CDR3 length: 14 residues. The ends were cut back, 0 bases at V and 2 bases at J, with 6 bases in the middle. CDR3 bases: TGCGCCAGCAGCTTGGATGTGGGCAATCAGCCCCAGCATTTT. Protein product: CASSLDVGNQPQHF.

The genes are TRBV28 and TRBJ2-7, with 10 bases aligning to TRBD2. Losses at the gene ends were 7 bases for V and 6 bases for J; bases not matched to a gene: 9. Per germline, CDR1 MDHEN and CDR2 SYDVKM. There are 14 residues in the CDR3. DNA for the CDR3: TGTGCCAGCATAGCGGGAGGCCCCTTCTCCGAGCAGTACTTC. Translating gives CASIAGGPFSEQYF.

This clone was recorded at least ten times. V is TRBV4-1 and J is TRBJ2-1; 10 nucleotides align to TRBD2. CDR1 and CDR2 from the germline V gene are MGHRA and YSYEKL. J lost 0 bases, V lost 0 bases, and 5 bases had no gene match. The CDR3 is 18 residues long. The DNA of the CDR3 is TGCGCCAGCAGCCAAGATACGGCTAGCGGGAGCTCCTACAATGAGCAGTTCTTC. It specifies CASSQDTASGSSYNEQFF.

A word on this clone: This sample includes further DNA sequences coding for the same CDR3. The chain couples TRBV5-1 to TRBJ1-1; possible D gene TRBD1, 5 bases. Trimming pared 0 bases from V and 3 bases from J, leaving 12 bases between. Germline V CDR1 and CDR2: SGHRS, YFSETQ. The CDR3 is 15 amino acids. This chain's CDR3 is CASSLDGGGDTEAFF. The CDR3 DNA reads as TGCGCCAGCAGCTTGGATGGGGGTGGTGACACTGAAGCTTTCTTT.

The chain links TRBV7-8 to TRBJ1-2, with 7 bases lining up with TRBD1. The CDR3 has 16 residues. The ends lost 5 bases at V and 0 bases at J; junction bases unmatched: 9. Germline V gene sequence: CDR1 SGHVS, CDR2 FQNEAQ. CDR3 nucleotide sequence: TGTGCCAGCAGCCTATACGGACAGGACCCTAACTATGGCTACACCTTC. It codes for CASSLYGQDPNYGYTF.

The rearrangement joins TRBV28 to TRBJ1-1; D gene ambiguous. Trimming removed 8 bases from V and 0 bases from J, with 7 bases in between. The CDR3 sequence is 12 residues long. Germline CDR1 reads MDHEN; CDR2 reads SYDVKM. The CDR3 coding sequence is TGTGCCAGCGGTGATGTGAACACTGAAGCTTTCTTT. Translation: CASGDVNTEAFF. Filled out from reference TRBV28 and TRBJ1-1, the complete variable domain reads DVKVTQSSRYLVKRTGEKVFLECVQDMDHENMFWYRQDPGLGLRLIYFSYDVKMKEKGDIPEGYSVSREKKERFSLILESASTNQTSMYLCASGDVNTEAFFGQGTRLTVV.

The chain employs TRBV19 and TRBJ2-5; 7 positions match TRBD1. The CDR3 is 16 residues long. J gave up 2 bases and V 4 bases, and 10 bases lay outside the gene matches. Germline V lookup: CDR1 LNHDA, CDR2 SQIVND (reference sequence). The CDR3 DNA is TGTGCCAGTAGTACGCTCGGGACAGCTTCACAAGAGACCCAGTACTTC. It codes for CASSTLGTASQETQYF.

The rearrangement links TRBV28 to TRBJ2-3, with D maybe TRBD1 (5 bases). This CDR3 has 14 amino acids. Germline CDR1 is MDHEN and CDR2 is SYDVKM. V lost 7 bases to trimming and J lost 4 bases, with 15 bases between them. The CDR3 DNA reads TGTGCCAGCACCCGGCAGGGATGGGCAGATACGCAGTATTTT. Translated, it gives CASTRQGWADTQYF.

Only a few counts were recorded for this clone. This chain links TRBV18 with TRBJ2-1; 9 bases are shared with TRBD1. In germline, CDR1 is KGHSH, CDR2 LQKENI. The CDR3 contains 15 residues. V lost 3 bases to trimming and J lost 7 bases; unmatched junction nucleotides: 7. The CDR3 reads CASSPGQGPSNEQFF. CDR3 DNA: TGTGCCAGCTCACCTGGACAGGGGCCATCTAATGAGCAGTTCTTC.

This sequence joins TRBV30 and TRBJ2-7; D remains unclear. V lost 0 bases, J lost 3 bases, and 18 bases lay in between. The CDR3 has 16 residues. The germline CDR1 and CDR2 sequences are GTSNPN and SVGIG (reference sequence). CDR3 DNA: TGTGCCTGGAGTGTTGGGCCTTTTAGTGGCGGCTACGAGCAGTACTTC. The encoded protein is CAWSVGPFSGGYEQYF.

This clone has a handful of counts. This chain uses TRBV10-3 with TRBJ2-7, with D unresolved. V lost 0 bases and J lost 0, with 9 bases in between. The germline gives CDR1 ENHRY, CDR2 SYGVKD. CDR3 length equals 15 residues. The CDR3 DNA follows: TGTGCCATCAGTGAGTCGCGCGGCATCTCCTACGAGCAGTACTTC. It is translated as CAISESRGISYEQYF.